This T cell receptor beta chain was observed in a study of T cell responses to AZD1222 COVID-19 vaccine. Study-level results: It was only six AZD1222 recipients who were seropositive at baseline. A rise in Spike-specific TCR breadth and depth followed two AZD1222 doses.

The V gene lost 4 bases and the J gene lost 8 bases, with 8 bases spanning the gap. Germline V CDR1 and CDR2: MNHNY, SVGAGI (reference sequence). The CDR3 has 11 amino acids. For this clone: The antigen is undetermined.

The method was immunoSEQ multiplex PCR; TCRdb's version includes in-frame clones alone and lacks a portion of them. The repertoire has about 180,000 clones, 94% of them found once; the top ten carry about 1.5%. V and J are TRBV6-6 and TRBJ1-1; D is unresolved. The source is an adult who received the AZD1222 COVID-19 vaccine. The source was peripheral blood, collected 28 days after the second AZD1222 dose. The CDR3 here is CASSFIKEAFF. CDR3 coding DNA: TGTGCCAGCAGTTTTATCAAGGAAGCTTTCTTT.